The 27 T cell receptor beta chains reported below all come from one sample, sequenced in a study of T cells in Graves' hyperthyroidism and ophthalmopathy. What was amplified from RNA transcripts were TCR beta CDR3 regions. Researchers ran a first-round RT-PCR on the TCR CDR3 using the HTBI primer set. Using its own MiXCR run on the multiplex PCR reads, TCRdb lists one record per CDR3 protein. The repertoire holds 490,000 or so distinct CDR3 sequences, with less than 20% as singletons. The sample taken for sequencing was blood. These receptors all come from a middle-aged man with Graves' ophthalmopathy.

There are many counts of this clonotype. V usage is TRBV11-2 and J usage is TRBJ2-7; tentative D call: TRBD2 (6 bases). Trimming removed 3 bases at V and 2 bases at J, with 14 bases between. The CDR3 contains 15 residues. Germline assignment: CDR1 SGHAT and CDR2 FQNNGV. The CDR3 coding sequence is TGTGCCAGCAGCTTCGGCGGGACCCGACCCTACGAGCAGTACTTC. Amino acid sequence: CASSFGGTRPYEQYF.

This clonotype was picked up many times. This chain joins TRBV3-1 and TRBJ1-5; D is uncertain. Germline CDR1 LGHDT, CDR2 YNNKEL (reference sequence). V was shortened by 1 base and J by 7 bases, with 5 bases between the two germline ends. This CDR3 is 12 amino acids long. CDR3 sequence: CASSQGGQPQHF. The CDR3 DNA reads TGTGCCAGCAGCCAAGGGGGACAGCCCCAGCATTTT. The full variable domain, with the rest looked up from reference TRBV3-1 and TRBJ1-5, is DTAVSQTPKYLVTQMGNDKSIKCEQNLGHDTMYWYKQDSKKFLKIMFSYNNKELIINETVPNRFSPKSPDKAHLNLHINSLELGDSAVYFCASSQGGQPQHFGDGTRLSIL.

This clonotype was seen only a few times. CDR3 coding DNA: TGTGCCAGCAGTTACTTCGGGGGGCTCCGATTTGGCTACACCTTC. Translated, it gives CASSYFGGLRFGYTF. J is TRBJ1-2 and V is TRBV12-3 or TRBV12-4, with a tentative D call TRBD1 (6 bases). V shed 4 bases and J shed 7 bases, with 19 bases lying between them. CDR3 size: 15 residues.

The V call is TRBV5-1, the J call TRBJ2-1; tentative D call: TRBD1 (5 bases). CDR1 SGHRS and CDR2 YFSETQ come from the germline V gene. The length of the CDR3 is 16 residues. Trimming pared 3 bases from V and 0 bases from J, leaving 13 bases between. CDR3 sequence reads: CASSSRQLSSYNEQFF. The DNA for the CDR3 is TGCGCCAGCAGCTCCAGACAGCTTAGCTCCTACAATGAGCAGTTCTTC.

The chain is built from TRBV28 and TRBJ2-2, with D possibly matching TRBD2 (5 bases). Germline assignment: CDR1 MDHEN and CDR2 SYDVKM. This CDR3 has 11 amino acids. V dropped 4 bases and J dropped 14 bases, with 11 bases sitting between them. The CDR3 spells CASSSPGKLFF. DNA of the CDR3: TGTGCCAGCAGTTCACCGGGGAAACTGTTTTTT.

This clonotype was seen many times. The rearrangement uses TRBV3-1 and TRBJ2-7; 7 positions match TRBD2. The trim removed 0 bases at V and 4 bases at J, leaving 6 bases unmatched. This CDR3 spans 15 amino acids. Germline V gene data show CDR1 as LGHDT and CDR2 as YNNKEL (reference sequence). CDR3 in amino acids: CASSQDAAGTYEQYF. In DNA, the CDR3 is TGTGCCAGCAGCCAAGATGCAGCGGGAACTTACGAGCAGTACTTC.

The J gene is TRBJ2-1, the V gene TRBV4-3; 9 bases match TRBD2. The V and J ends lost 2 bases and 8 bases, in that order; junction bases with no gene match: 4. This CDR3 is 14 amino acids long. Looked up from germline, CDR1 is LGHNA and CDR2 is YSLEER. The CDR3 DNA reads TGCGCCAGCAGCCAACCGGGACTAGCCGATGAGCAGTTCTTC. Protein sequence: CASSQPGLADEQFF.

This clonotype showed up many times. CDR3 nucleotide sequence: TGTGCCAGCAGTTCCCGGGTCCTGAACCCAGATACGCAGTATTTT. It translates to CASSSRVLNPDTQYF. The chain recombines TRBV27 with TRBJ2-3; no firm D call. Trimming took 4 bases from V and 4 from J, leaving 15 bases between them. Germline lookup yields CDR1 MNHEY and CDR2 SMNVEV (reference sequence). The CDR3 length is 15 residues.

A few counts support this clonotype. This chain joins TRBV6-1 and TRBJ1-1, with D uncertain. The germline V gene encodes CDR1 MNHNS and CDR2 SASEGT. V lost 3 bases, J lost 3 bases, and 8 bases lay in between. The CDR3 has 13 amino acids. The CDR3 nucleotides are TGTGCCAGCAGTGAGGCCTCCCACACTGAAGCTTTCTTT. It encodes CASSEASHTEAFF.

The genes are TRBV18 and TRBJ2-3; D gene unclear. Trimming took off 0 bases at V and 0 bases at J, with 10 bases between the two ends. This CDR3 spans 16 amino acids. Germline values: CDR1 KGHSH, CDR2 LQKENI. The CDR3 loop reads CASSPPSRPSTDTQYF. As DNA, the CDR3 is TGTGCCAGCTCACCACCGTCTAGACCTAGCACAGATACGCAGTATTTT.

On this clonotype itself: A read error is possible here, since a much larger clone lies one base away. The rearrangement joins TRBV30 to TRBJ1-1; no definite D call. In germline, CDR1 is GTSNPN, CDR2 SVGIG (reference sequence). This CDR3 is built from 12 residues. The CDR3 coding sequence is TGTGCCTGGAGACTCGGGAACACTGAAGCTTACTTT. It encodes CAWRLGNTEAYF.

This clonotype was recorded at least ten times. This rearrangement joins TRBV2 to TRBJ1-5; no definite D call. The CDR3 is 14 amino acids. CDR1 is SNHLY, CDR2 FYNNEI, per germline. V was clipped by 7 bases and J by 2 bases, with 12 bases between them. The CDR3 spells CASKRGIGNQPQHF. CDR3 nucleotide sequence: TGTGCCAGCAAGCGCGGGATTGGCAATCAGCCCCAGCATTTT.

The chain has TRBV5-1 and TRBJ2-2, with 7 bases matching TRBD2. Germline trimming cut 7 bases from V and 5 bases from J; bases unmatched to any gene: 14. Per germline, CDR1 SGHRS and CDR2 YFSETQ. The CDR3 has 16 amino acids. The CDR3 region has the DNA TGCGCCAGCCAAGACCCCGCTCCGGGGGGAACCGGGGAGCTGTTTTTT. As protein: CASQDPAPGGTGELFF.

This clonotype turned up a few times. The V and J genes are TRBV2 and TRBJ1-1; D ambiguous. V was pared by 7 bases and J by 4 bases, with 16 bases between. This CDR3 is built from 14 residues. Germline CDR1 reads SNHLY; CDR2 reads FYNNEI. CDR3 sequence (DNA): TGTGCCAGCACCCCGGCCGCCCTGGCCACTGAAGCTTTCTTT. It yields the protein CASTPAALATEAFF.

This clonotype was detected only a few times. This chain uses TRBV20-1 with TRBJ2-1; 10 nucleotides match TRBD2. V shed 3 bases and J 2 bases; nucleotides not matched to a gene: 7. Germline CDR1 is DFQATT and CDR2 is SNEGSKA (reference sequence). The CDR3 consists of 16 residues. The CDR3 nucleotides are TGCAGTGCTAGTCTCTTAAGCGGGGGGGCCTACAATGAGCAGTTCTTC. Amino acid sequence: CSASLLSGGAYNEQFF.

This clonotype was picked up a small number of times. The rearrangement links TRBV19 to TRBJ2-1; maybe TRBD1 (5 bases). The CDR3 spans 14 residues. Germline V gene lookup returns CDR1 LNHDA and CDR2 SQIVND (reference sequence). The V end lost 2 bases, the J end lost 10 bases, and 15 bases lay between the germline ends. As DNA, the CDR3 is TGTGCCAGTAGTATACAGGGTTACTCGAAAGAGCAGTTCTTC. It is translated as CASSIQGYSKEQFF. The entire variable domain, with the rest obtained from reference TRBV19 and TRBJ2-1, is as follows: DGGITQSPKYLFRKEGQNVTLSCEQNLNHDAMYWYRQDPGQGLRLIYYSQIVNDFQKGDIAEGYSVSREKKESFPLTVTSAQKNPTAFYLCASSIQGYSKEQFFGPGTRLTVL.

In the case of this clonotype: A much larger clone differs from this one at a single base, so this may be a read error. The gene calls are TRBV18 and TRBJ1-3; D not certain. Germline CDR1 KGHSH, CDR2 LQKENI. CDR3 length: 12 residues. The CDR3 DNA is TGTGCCAGCTCACCATATGGATACACCATATATTTT. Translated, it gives CASSPYGYTIYF.

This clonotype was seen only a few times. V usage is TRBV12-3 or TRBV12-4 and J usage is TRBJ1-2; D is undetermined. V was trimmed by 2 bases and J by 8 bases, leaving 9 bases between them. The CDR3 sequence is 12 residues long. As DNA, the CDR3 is TGTGCCAGCAGTTTACACGGGGTCGGCTACACCTTC. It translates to CASSLHGVGYTF.

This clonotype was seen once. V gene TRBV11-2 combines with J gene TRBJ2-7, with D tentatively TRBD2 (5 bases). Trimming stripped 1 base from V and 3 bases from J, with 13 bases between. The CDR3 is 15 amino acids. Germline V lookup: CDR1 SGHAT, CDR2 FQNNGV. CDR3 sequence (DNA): TGTGCCAGCAGCTTAGGGTCCCAGCGGAACTACGAGCAGTACTTC. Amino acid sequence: CASSLGSQRNYEQYF.

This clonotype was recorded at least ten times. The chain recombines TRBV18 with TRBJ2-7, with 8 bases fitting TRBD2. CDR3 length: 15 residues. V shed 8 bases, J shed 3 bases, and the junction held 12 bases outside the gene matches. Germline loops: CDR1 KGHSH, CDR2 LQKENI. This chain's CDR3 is CASHLSGRGSYEQYF. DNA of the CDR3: TGTGCCAGCCACCTAAGCGGGAGAGGAAGCTACGAGCAGTACTTC.

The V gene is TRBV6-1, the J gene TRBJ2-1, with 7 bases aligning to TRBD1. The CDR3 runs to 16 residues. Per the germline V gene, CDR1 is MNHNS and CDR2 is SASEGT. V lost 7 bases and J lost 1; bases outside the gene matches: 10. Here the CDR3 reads CASTLLTGWSYNEQFF. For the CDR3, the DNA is TGTGCCAGCACCCTCCTGACAGGGTGGTCCTACAATGAGCAGTTCTTC.

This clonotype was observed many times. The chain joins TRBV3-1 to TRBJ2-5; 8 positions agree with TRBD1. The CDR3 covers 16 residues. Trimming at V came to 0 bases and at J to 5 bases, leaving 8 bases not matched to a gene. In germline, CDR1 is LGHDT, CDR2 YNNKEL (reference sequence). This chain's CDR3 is CASSQEGTGGGETQYF. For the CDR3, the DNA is TGTGCCAGCAGCCAAGAGGGGACAGGCGGCGGGGAGACCCAGTACTTC.

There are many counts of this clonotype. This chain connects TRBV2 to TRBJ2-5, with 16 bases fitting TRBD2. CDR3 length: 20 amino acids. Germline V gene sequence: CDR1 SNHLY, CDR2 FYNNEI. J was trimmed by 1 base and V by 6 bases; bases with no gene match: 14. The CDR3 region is CASRRGLAGGGRPTQETQYF. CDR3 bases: TGTGCCAGCAGACGGGGACTAGCGGGGGGGGGGCGACCGACCCAAGAGACCCAGTACTTC.

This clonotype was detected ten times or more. The CDR3 protein is CSARDPLAPVGEQYF. CDR3 nucleotide sequence: TGCAGTGCTAGAGACCCTCTAGCGCCCGTGGGAGAGCAGTACTTC. The J gene is TRBJ2-7, the V gene TRBV20-1; D possibly corresponds to TRBD2 (6 bases). The V gene lost 0 bases and the J gene lost 7 bases, with 19 bases spanning the gap. Germline CDR1 and CDR2: DFQATT and SNEGSKA (reference sequence). The CDR3 runs 15 residues.

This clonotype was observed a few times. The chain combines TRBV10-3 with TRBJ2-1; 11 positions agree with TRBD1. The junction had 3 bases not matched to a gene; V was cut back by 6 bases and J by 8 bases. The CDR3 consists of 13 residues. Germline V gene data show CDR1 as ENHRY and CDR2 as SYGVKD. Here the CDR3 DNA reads TGTGCCATCAGCGGACAGGGGGCGGATGAGCAGTTCTTC. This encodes CAISGQGADEQFF.

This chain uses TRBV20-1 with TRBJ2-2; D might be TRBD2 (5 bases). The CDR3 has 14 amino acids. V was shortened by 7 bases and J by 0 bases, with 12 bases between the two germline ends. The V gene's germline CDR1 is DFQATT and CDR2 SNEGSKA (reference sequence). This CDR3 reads CSVEGGPNTGELFF. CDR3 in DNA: TGCAGTGTTGAGGGCGGACCGAACACCGGGGAGCTGTTTTTT.

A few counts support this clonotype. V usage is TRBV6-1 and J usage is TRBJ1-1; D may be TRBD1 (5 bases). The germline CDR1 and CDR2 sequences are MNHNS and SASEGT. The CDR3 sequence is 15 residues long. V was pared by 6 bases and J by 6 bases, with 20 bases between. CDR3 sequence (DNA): TGTGCCAGCAGGCCTCGGGGCCACCCCGGGGCTGAAGCTTTCTTT. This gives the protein CASRPRGHPGAEAFF.